These 5 T cell receptor beta chains were all obtained from the same sample, sequenced in a study of blood T cell repertoires in COVID-19. Some clones are missing from TCRdb's copy, which holds only in-frame ones; the method was immunoSEQ multiplex PCR. The sample carries more than 300,000 clones, around 87% recorded once. Sequenced material: peripheral blood. The receptors derive from a woman in her 30s with COVID-19, enrolled during active disease.

J is TRBJ2-7 and V is TRBV28, with 13 bases fitting TRBD2. This CDR3 has 19 residues. Trimming cost V 3 bases and J 0 bases; bases outside gene matches: 11. Germline CDR1 is MDHEN and CDR2 is SYDVKM. CDR3 loop: CASSLTRRWTSGSSYEQYF. In DNA form, the CDR3 reads TGTGCCAGCAGTTTGACCCGGCGATGGACTAGCGGGAGCTCCTACGAGCAGTACTTC.

This chain uses TRBV21-1 with TRBJ2-2; no check of the table's D call, TRBD1, against the DNA was made. TRBV21-1 is a known pseudogene. This CDR3 is built from 17 residues. In DNA, the CDR3 is TGTGCCAGCAGCGAGGGTGGGGGACAGGGGAACACCGGGGAGCTGTTTTTT. Its protein is CASSEGGGQGNTGELFF.

This clone has just a few counts. Distinct nucleotide sequences in the sample also encode this CDR3. This chain connects TRBV18 to TRBJ1-1, with D maybe TRBD1 (5 bases). V dropped 0 bases and J dropped 1 base, with 9 bases sitting between them. CDR1 is KGHSH and CDR2 is LQKENI in the germline V gene. This CDR3 region has 15 residues. This CDR3 is CASSPPWGGNTEAFF. Written as DNA, the CDR3 is TGTGCCAGCTCACCACCGTGGGGGGGGAACACTGAAGCTTTCTTT. Full variable domain (missing parts from reference TRBV18 and TRBJ1-1): NAGVMQNPRHLVRRRGQEARLRCSPMKGHSHVYWYRQLPEEGLKFMVYLQKENIIDESGMPKERFSAEFPKEGPSILRIQQVVRGDSAAYFCASSPPWGGNTEAFFGQGTRLTVV.

V and J are TRBV28 and TRBJ1-4; unclear D gene. CDR1 and CDR2 from the germline V gene are MDHEN and SYDVKM. The CDR3 spans 15 residues. The V end was cut by 6 bases, the J end by 0 bases, with 11 bases between. In DNA form, the CDR3 reads TGTGCCAGCAGCTCCAGCGATGCAACTAATGAAAAACTGTTTTTT. Residues: CASSSSDATNEKLFF. Full variable domain (rest looked up from reference TRBV28 and TRBJ1-4): DVKVTQSSRYLVKRTGEKVFLECVQDMDHENMFWYRQDPGLGLRLIYFSYDVKMKEKGDIPEGYSVSREKKERFSLILESASTNQTSMYLCASSSSDATNEKLFFGSGTQLSVL.

The rearrangement joins TRBV27 to TRBJ2-5; the D is unclear. CDR1 and CDR2 from the germline V gene are MNHEY and SMNVEV (reference sequence). This CDR3 comprises 14 residues. Trimming removed 3 bases at V and 1 base at J, with 9 bases between. This CDR3 is CASSFSRSQETQYF. The CDR3 DNA reads as TGTGCCAGCAGTTTTTCCCGGTCCCAAGAGACCCAGTACTTC.